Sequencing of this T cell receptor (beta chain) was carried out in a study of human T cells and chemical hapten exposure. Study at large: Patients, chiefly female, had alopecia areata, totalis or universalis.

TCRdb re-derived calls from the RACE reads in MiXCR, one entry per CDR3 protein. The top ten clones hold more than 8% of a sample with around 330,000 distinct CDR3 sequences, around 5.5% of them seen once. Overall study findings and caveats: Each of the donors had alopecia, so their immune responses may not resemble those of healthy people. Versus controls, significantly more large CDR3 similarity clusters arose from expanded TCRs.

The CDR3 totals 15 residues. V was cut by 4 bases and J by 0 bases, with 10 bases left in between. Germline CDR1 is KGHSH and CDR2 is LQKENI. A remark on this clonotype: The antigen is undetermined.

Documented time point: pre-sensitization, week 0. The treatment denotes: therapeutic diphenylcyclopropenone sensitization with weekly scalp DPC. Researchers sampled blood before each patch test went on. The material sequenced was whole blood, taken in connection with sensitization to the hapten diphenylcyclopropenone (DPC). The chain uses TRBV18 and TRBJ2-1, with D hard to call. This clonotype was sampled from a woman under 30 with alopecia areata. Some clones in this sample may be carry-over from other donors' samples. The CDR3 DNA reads TGTGCCAGCTCACTCCCCAGCAGCTCCTACAATGAGCAGTTCTTC. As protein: CASSLPSSSYNEQFF. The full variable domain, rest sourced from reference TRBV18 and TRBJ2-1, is NAGVMQNPRHLVRRRGQEARLRCSPMKGHSHVYWYRQLPEEGLKFMVYLQKENIIDESGMPKERFSAEFPKEGPSILRIQQVVRGDSAAYFCASSLPSSSYNEQFFGPGTRLTVL.